What follows describes a single T cell receptor (beta chain). Its antigen is unknown. V lost 6 bases and J lost 1, with 13 bases in between. Germline values: CDR1 LGHDT, CDR2 YNNKEL (reference sequence). This CDR3 is built from 16 residues. A single-stranded UMI oligo with SP2 sequence was ligated to cDNA 3' ends. The first PCR ran approximately 4 cycles with an equimolar RC1.1 and RC1.2 beta primer mix. TCRdb processed the UMI-ligation and nested PCR reads anew with MiXCR; each CDR3 protein has one entry. The profile covers more than 55,000 distinct CDR3 sequences, with 9% to 15% appearing a single time and about 9.4% taken by the ten largest. These data belong to a study of quantifying T cell responses using KT2 cells. Overall study: TCR alpha and beta constant-region primers primed reverse transcription of RNA.

Study-level results: Even the lowest spike-in, about one KT2 cell per 100,000 PBMC, yielded detectable KT2 sequences.

The sequenced material came from PBMCs spiked with cells of the T cell clone KT2. The chain joins TRBV3-1 to TRBJ2-6; D unclear. The source is a human donor. The CDR3 DNA is TGTGCCAGCAGTCAGGAAATTGGGTCTGGGGCCAACGTCCTGACTTTC. Translated: CASSQEIGSGANVLTF.